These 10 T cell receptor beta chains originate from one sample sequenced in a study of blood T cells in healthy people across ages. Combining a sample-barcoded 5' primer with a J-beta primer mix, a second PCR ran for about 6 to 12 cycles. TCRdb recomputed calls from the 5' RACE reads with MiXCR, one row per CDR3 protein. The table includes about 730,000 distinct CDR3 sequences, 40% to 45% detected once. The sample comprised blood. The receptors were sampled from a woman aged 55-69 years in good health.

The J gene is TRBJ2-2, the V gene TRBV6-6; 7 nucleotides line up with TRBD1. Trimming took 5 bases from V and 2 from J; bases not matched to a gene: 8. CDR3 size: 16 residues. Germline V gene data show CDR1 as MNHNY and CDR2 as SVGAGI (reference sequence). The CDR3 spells CASSPQGTVNTGELFF. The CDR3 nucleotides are TGTGCCAGCAGTCCCCAGGGGACAGTTAACACCGGGGAGCTGTTTTTT.

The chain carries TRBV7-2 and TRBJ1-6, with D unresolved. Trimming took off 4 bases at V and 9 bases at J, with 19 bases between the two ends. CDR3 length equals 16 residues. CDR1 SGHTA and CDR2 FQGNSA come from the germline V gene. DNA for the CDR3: TGTGCCAGCAGCTCTGAGGTCTCAATACGTAGTTCACCCCTCCACTTT. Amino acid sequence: CASSSEVSIRSSPLHF.

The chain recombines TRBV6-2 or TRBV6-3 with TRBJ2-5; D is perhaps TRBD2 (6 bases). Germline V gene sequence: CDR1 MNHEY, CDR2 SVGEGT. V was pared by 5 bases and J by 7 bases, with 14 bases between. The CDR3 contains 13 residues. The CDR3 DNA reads TGTGCCAGCAGTGGTCTAGCGCCCCCGACCCAGTACTTC. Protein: CASSGLAPPTQYF.

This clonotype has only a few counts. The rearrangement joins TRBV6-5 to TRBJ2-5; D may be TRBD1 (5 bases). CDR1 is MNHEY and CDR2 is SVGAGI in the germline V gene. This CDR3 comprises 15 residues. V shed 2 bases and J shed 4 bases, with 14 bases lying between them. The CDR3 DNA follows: TGTGCCAGCAGTTACGTTCCAGGGCAGCGAGAGACCCAGTACTTC. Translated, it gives CASSYVPGQRETQYF.

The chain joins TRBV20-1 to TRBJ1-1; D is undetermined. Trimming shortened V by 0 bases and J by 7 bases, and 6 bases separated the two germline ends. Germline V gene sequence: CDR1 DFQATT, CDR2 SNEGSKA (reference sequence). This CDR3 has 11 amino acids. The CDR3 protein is CSARDSFEAFF. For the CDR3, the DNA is TGCAGTGCTAGAGATTCCTTTGAAGCTTTCTTT.

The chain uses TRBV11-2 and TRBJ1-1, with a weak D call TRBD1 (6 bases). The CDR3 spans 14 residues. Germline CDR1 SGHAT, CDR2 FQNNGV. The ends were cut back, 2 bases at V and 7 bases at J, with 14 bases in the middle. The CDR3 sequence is CASSLNRERGEAFF. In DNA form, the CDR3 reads TGTGCCAGCAGCTTAAACAGGGAGAGGGGTGAAGCTTTCTTT.

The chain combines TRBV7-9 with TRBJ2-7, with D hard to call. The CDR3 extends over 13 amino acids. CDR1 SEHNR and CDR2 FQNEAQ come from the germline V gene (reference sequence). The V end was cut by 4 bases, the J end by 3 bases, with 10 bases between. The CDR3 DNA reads TGTGCCAGCAGCTCCTCCGCGAACTACGAGCAGTACTTC. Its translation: CASSSSANYEQYF.

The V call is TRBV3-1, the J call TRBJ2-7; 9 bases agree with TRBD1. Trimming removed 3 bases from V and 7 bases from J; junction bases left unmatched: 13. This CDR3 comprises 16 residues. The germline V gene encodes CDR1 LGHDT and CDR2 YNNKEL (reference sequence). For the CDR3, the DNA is TGTGCCAGCAGCCAGCCCTTGACAGGGGGGTTACATGAGCAGTACTTC. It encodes CASSQPLTGGLHEQYF.

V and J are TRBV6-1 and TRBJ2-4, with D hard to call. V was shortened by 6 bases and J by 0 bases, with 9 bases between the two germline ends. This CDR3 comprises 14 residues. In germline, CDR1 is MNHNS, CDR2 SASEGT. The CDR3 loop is CASRREVAKNIQYF. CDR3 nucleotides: TGTGCCAGCAGGAGAGAGGTAGCCAAAAACATTCAGTACTTC.

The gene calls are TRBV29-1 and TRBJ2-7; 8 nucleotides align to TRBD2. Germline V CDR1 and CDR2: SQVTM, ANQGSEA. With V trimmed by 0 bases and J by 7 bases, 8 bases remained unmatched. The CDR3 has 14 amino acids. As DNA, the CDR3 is TGCAGCGTTGAAGAAGCGGGGGCCCTCAATGAGCAGTACTTC. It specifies CSVEEAGALNEQYF.